Listed here are 22 T cell receptor beta chains from one sample, sequenced in a study of blood T cell repertoires in COVID-19. Assay used: immunoSEQ multiplex PCR; TCRdb lists only in-frame clones, some missing. The sample holds roughly 390,000 clones; approximately 81% are singletons and the top ten take 3.5% to 4%. The specimen sequenced was peripheral blood. These receptors all come from a woman aged 18 to 35 with acute or convalescent COVID-19.

The chain combines TRBV5-4 with TRBJ1-1, with 7 bases aligning to TRBD1. Germline loops: CDR1 SGHNT, CDR2 YYREEE (reference sequence). This CDR3 region has 15 residues. V shed 4 bases and J 0 bases; nucleotides not matched to a gene: 6. The DNA of the CDR3 is TGTGCCAGCAGCCCGGGACAGTTTATGAACACTGAAGCTTTCTTT. Amino acids: CASSPGQFMNTEAFF.

The rearrangement joins TRBV28 to TRBJ1-4, with D uncertain. The CDR3 has 16 residues. Trimming removed 5 bases from V and 8 bases from J, with 21 bases in between. Germline lookup yields CDR1 MDHEN and CDR2 SYDVKM. The CDR3 coding sequence is TGTGCCAGCAGTCCACCTACACGTGGGCAGGCGGAAAAACTGTTTTTT. Translating gives CASSPPTRGQAEKLFF.

The CDR3: CAGSGGAAETQYF. CDR3 bases: TGTGCCGGTAGCGGGGGGGCCGCAGAGACCCAGTACTTC. This chain joins TRBV6-5 and TRBJ2-5; 11 positions agree with TRBD2. CDR3 length: 13 amino acids. Losses at the gene ends were 11 bases for V and 4 bases for J; bases not matched to a gene: 6. CDR1 is MNHEY and CDR2 is SVGAGI in the germline V gene.

This clone is a singleton in its sample. The chain uses TRBV5-1 and TRBJ2-1; TRBD2 aligns across 7 bases. After removal of 0 bases from V and 0 bases from J, the junction contained 9 bases not matched to a gene. Germline V lookup: CDR1 SGHRS, CDR2 YFSETQ. The CDR3 has 18 residues. CDR3 sequence: CASSLDWGGSSSYNEQFF. CDR3 coding DNA: TGCGCCAGCAGCTTGGACTGGGGGGGATCGAGCTCCTACAATGAGCAGTTCTTC.

In its sample, this clone was seen many times. The chain recombines TRBV5-6 with TRBJ2-7; possible D gene TRBD2, 5 bases. Germline-derived CDR1 and CDR2 are SGHDT and YYEEEE. The CDR3 runs to 13 residues. V lost 4 bases and J 4 bases, leaving 12 bases between the germline ends. CDR3 DNA sequence: TGTGCCAGCAGCCCGAGGGTTTCATACGAGCAGTACTTC. This sequence encodes CASSPRVSYEQYF.

V gene TRBV7-9 combines with J gene TRBJ2-1, with 12 positions matching TRBD1. The CDR3 runs 15 residues. Per the germline V gene, CDR1 is SEHNR and CDR2 is FQNEAQ (reference sequence). Trimming cost V 2 bases and J 7 bases; bases outside gene matches: 3. The CDR3 DNA reads TGTGCCAGCAGCTTAAGGGACAGGGGGCCAAATGAGCAGTTCTTC. This translates into CASSLRDRGPNEQFF. Full variable domain (outside the CDR3, taken from reference TRBV7-9 and TRBJ2-1): DTGVSQNPRHKITKRGQNVTFRCDPISEHNRLYWYRQTLGQGPEFLTYFQNEAQLEKSRLLSDRFSAERPKGSFSTLEIQRTEQGDSAMYLCASSLRDRGPNEQFFGPGTRLTVL.

A single count supports this clone. V usage is TRBV5-6 and J usage is TRBJ2-3, with TRBD2 matching over 7 bases. The CDR3 is 14 amino acids. V was pared by 1 base and J by 3 bases, with 2 bases of the junction left unmatched. CDR1 SGHDT and CDR2 YYEEEE come from the germline V gene. CDR3: CASSLFGGTDTQYF. CDR3 in DNA: TGTGCCAGCAGCTTGTTCGGGGGGACAGATACGCAGTATTTT.

The CDR3 coding sequence is TGTGCCAGCAGTTCCGGGACAGATACCCTGAACTATGGCTACACCTTC. Its translation: CASSSGTDTLNYGYTF. The chain recombines TRBV6-5 with TRBJ1-2; 7 nucleotides line up with TRBD1. The CDR3 extends over 16 amino acids. After removal of 4 bases from V and 2 bases from J, the junction contained 10 bases not matched to a gene. Germline V gene lookup returns CDR1 MNHEY and CDR2 SVGAGI.

The sample holds a few counts of this clone. The rearrangement joins TRBV7-9 to TRBJ1-2; perhaps TRBD1 as D (5 bases). The germline V and J ends were trimmed by 6 bases and 8 bases, with 16 bases remaining between them. Germline-derived CDR1 and CDR2 are SEHNR and FQNEAQ (reference sequence). The CDR3 is made up of 13 amino acids. This CDR3 reads CASRGSGPEGYTF. The CDR3 DNA reads as TGTGCCAGCAGGGGCTCAGGGCCTGAAGGCTACACCTTC.

This clone was seen a handful of times. The chain links TRBV6-5 to TRBJ2-7; TRBD1 matches 7 bases. Germline-derived CDR1 and CDR2 are MNHEY and SVGAGI. Losses at the gene ends were 6 bases for V and 3 bases for J; bases not matched to a gene: 8. The CDR3 runs 14 residues. The CDR3 sequence: CASSRDPGGYEQYF. The CDR3 region has the DNA TGTGCCAGCAGCAGAGATCCAGGGGGCTACGAGCAGTACTTC.

The chain links TRBV13 to TRBJ2-5; 9 nucleotides align to TRBD1. V was pared by 0 bases and J by 3 bases, with 8 bases of the junction left unmatched. The CDR3 covers 17 residues. CDR1 is PRHDT, CDR2 FYEKMQ, per germline (reference sequence). The CDR3 region is CASSLGTGGFDEETQYF. The CDR3 DNA reads as TGTGCCAGCAGCTTAGGGACAGGGGGTTTTGATGAAGAGACCCAGTACTTC.

This clone was detected only a few times. CDR3 sequence (DNA): TGTGCCAGCAGTTTCAGGGCAGCCAACTATGGCTACACCTTC. Translated: CASSFRAANYGYTF. The chain couples TRBV27 to TRBJ1-2; possible D gene TRBD1, 5 bases. Per germline, CDR1 MNHEY and CDR2 SMNVEV (reference sequence). V lost 3 bases to trimming and J lost 2 bases, with 10 bases between them. The CDR3 consists of 14 residues.

V and J are TRBV15 and TRBJ1-2, with D unresolved. The CDR3 sequence is 11 residues long. V shed 6 bases and J shed 6 bases, with 8 bases lying between them. Per germline, CDR1 LNHNV and CDR2 YYDKDF (reference sequence). This chain's CDR3 is CATRKKHGYTF. Here the CDR3 DNA reads TGTGCCACCAGGAAAAAGCATGGCTACACCTTC. Full variable domain (rest looked up from reference TRBV15 and TRBJ1-2): DAMVIQNPRYQVTQFGKPVTLSCSQTLNHNVMYWYQQKSSQAPKLLFHYYDKDFNNEADTPDNFQSRRPNTSFCFLDIRSPGLGDTAMYLCATRKKHGYTFGSGTRLTVV.

The V call is TRBV3-1 (or the pseudogene TRBV3-2), the J call TRBJ2-1, with 7 positions matching TRBD2. This CDR3 region has 16 residues. V lost 0 bases to trimming and J lost 0 bases; unmatched junction nucleotides: 2. Germline V lookup: CDR1 LGHDT, CDR2 YNNKEL (reference sequence). CDR3 sequence: CASSQDGGGSYNEQFF. Written as DNA, the CDR3 is TGTGCCAGCAGCCAAGATGGGGGGGGCTCCTACAATGAGCAGTTCTTC.

The chain carries TRBV6-5 and TRBJ2-7, with 7 nucleotides matching TRBD2. The V gene end was trimmed by 2 bases and the J gene end by 2 bases; junction bases not matched to a gene: 6. Per the germline V gene, CDR1 is MNHEY and CDR2 is SVGAGI. The CDR3 extends over 15 amino acids. CDR3 in amino acids: CASSYRREFPYEQYF. Written as DNA, the CDR3 is TGTGCCAGCAGTTACCGGCGGGAGTTCCCCTACGAGCAGTACTTC.

In this sample, this clone turned up once. The chain joins TRBV19 to TRBJ2-5; a weak D match, TRBD1 (5 bases). The germline CDR1 and CDR2 sequences are LNHDA and SQIVND (reference sequence). The germline V and J ends were trimmed by 5 bases and 5 bases, with 12 bases remaining between them. This CDR3 is 13 amino acids long. The CDR3 nucleotides read TGTGCCAGTAGTTGGAGTAGGGGCGAGACCCAGTACTTC. Its protein product is CASSWSRGETQYF.

This clone was recorded many times. This sequence joins TRBV6-5 and TRBJ1-2, with 8 bases aligning to TRBD1. The CDR3 extends over 15 amino acids. Trimming removed 6 bases from V and 7 bases from J; junction bases left unmatched: 13. CDR1 and CDR2 from the germline V gene are MNHEY and SVGAGI. Here the CDR3 DNA reads TGTGCCAGCAGCGACATAGGGCAGGGGGCAGTTGGCTACACCTTC. This encodes CASSDIGQGAVGYTF.

The chain uses TRBV2 and TRBJ2-1, with 9 nucleotides matching TRBD2. The CDR3 consists of 12 residues. Germline V gives CDR1 SNHLY, CDR2 FYNNEI. Germline trimming cut 6 bases from V and 6 bases from J; bases unmatched to any gene: 0. CDR3 region: CASRREGNEQFF. DNA of the CDR3: TGTGCCAGCAGGCGGGAGGGCAATGAGCAGTTCTTC. Combining the CDR3 with reference TRBV2 and TRBJ2-1 gives the whole variable domain EPEVTQTPSHQVTQMGQEVILRCVPISNHLYFYWYRQILGQKVEFLVSFYNNEISEKSEIFDDQFSVERPDGSNFTLKIRSTKLEDSAMYFCASRREGNEQFFGPGTRLTVL.

The chain combines TRBV15 with TRBJ1-5, with D unclear. V shed 3 bases and J shed 1 base, with 13 bases lying between them. The CDR3 length is 16 residues. The germline gives CDR1 LNHNV, CDR2 YYDKDF (reference sequence). DNA of the CDR3: TGTGCCACCAGCAGCCTAAACGCTTCGAGCAATCAGCCCCAGCATTTT. This gives the protein CATSSLNASSNQPQHF.

The rearrangement joins TRBV19 to TRBJ1-2; no clear D. CDR1 is LNHDA and CDR2 is SQIVND in the germline V gene (reference sequence). Trimming took off 3 bases at V and 0 bases at J, with 11 bases between the two ends. The CDR3 length is 15 residues. This chain's CDR3 is CASSIPAGPNYGYTF. The DNA for the CDR3 is TGTGCCAGTAGTATCCCCGCAGGCCCTAACTATGGCTACACCTTC.

V is TRBV6-4 and J is TRBJ1-1; tentatively, D is TRBD1 (6 bases). With 0 bases removed from V and 4 bases from J, the gap between germline ends came to 12 bases. This CDR3 region has 15 residues. Germline values: CDR1 MRHNA, CDR2 SNTAGT. The CDR3 region has the DNA TGTGCCAGCAGTGACTCTAGGGGGGGTGTCACTGAAGCTTTCTTT. The encoded protein is CASSDSRGGVTEAFF.

The CDR3 DNA reads as TGTGCCAGCAGTGGGACTAGCGGTCCCTCTGGGGCCAACGTCCTGACTTTC. Its translation: CASSGTSGPSGANVLTF. The chain links TRBV6-4 to TRBJ2-6, with 10 bases that match TRBD2. V dropped 4 bases and J dropped 0; count of bases not matched to a gene: 3. This CDR3 is built from 17 residues. The germline V gene encodes CDR1 MRHNA and CDR2 SNTAGT.